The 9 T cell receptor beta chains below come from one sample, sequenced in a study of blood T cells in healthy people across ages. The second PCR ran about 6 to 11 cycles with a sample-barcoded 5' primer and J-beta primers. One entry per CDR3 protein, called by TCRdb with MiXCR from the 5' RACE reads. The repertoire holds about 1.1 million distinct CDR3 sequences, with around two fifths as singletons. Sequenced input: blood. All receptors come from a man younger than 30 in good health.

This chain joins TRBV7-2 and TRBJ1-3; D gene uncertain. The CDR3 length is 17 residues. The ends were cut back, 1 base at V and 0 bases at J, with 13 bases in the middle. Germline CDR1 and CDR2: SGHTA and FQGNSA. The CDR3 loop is CASSLVMGSSSGNTIYF. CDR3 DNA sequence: TGTGCCAGCAGCTTAGTTATGGGGTCCTCCTCTGGAAACACCATATATTTT.

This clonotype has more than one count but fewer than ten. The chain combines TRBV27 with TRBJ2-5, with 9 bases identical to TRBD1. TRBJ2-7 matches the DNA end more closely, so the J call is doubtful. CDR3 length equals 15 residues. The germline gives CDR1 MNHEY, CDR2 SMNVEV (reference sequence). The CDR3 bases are TGTGCCAGCAGTTTATCGAGGACAGGGGACGGCGAGCAGTACTTC. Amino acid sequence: CASSLSRTGDGEQYF.

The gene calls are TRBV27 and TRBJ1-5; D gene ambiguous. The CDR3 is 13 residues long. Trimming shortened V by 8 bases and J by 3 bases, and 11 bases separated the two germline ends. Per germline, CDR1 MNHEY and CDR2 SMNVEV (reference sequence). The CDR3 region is CASAGWNNQPQHF. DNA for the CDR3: TGTGCCAGCGCAGGATGGAACAATCAGCCCCAGCATTTT.

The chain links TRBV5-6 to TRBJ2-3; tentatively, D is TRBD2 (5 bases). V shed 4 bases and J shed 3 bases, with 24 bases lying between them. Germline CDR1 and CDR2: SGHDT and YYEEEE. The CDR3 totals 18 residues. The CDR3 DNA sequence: TGTGCCAGCAGCACGGACCTCTTATCTAGCACCGCGACAGATACGCAGTATTTT. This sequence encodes CASSTDLLSSTATDTQYF.

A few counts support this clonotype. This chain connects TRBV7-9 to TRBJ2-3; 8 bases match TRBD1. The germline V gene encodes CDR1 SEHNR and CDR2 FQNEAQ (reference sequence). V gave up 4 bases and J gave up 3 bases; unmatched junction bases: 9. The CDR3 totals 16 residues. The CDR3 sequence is CASSSSGRGLTDTQYF. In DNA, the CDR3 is TGTGCCAGCAGCTCCTCGGGCAGGGGGCTTACAGATACGCAGTATTTT.

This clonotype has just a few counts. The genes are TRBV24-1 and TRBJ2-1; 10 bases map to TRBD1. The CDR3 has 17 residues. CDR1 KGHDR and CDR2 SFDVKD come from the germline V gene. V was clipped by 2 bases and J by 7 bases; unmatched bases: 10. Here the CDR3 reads CATSDSPGTGEENEQFF. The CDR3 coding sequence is TGTGCCACCAGTGATTCCCCCGGGACAGGGGAGGAAAATGAGCAGTTCTTC.

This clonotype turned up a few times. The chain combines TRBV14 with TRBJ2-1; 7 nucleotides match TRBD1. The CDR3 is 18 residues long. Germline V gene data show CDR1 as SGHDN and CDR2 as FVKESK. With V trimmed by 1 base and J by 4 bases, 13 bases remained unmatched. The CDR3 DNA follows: TGTGCCAGCAGCCAAGTCCCTTGGGACAGACCCTTATACAATGAGCAGTTCTTC. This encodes CASSQVPWDRPLYNEQFF.

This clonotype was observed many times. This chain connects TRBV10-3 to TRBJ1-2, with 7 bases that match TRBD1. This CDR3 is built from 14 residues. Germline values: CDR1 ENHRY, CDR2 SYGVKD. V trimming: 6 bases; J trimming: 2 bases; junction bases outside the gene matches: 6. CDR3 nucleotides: TGTGCCATCAGAGGACAGGACCTAAACTATGGCTACACCTTC. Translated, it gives CAIRGQDLNYGYTF.

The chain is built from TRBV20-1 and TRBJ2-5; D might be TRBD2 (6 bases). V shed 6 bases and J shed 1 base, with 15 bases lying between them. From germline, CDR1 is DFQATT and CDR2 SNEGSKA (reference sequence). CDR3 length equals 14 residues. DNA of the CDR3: TGCAGTGCACCGTGGACTAACATCCAAGAGACCCAGTACTTC. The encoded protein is CSAPWTNIQETQYF.